These 6 T cell receptor beta chains were sequenced from one sample in a study of CD8 T cells in ankylosing spondylitis. Broader study findings: The study identified a TCR beta motif of eight highly homologous variants that appeared characteristic of ankylosing spondylitis blood.

Antigens for these TCRs are unknown. TCRdb re-analysed the 5' RACE reads in MiXCR, keeping a single row per CDR3 protein. The data show approximately 400,000 distinct CDR3 sequences, more than 25% seen once. The sample consisted of blood, either unsorted or a sorted T cell fraction (not recorded which). All receptors come from a male donor with ankylosing spondylitis.

This clonotype was recorded a few times. V is TRBV11-3 and J is TRBJ2-2, with D maybe TRBD1 (5 bases). The germline V gene encodes CDR1 SGHNT and CDR2 YENEEA. Deletions cut 8 bases from V and 3 bases from J, with 10 bases between. The CDR3 is 13 residues long. CDR3 in amino acids: CASWGGYTGELFF. In DNA form, the CDR3 reads TGTGCCAGCTGGGGCGGTTACACCGGGGAGCTGTTTTTT.

This clonotype was counted a few times. The gene calls are TRBV7-2 and TRBJ2-1; tentatively, D is TRBD1 (6 bases). V was shortened by 5 bases and J by 7 bases, with 15 bases between the two germline ends. From germline, CDR1 is SGHTA and CDR2 FQGNSA. This CDR3 contains 14 residues. CDR3 region: CASSLEQGRNEQFF. CDR3 sequence (DNA): TGTGCCAGCAGCCTTGAACAGGGAAGGAATGAGCAGTTCTTC.

In its sample, this clonotype was seen a few times. The chain is built from TRBV11-2 and TRBJ2-7, with no clear D. The V end was cut by 1 base, the J end by 5 bases, with 12 bases between. The CDR3 runs to 14 residues. Germline V gene lookup returns CDR1 SGHAT and CDR2 FQNNGV. CDR3: CASSLGPVGNEQYF. The CDR3 nucleotides read TGTGCCAGCAGCTTAGGGCCCGTCGGTAACGAGCAGTACTTC.

This clonotype was seen only a few times. This chain joins TRBV7-2 and TRBJ1-1; D unresolved. This CDR3 region has 13 residues. Trimming cost V 3 bases and J 10 bases, with 15 bases left between them. From germline, CDR1 is SGHTA and CDR2 FQGNSA. The CDR3 protein is CASSFNRDMGAFF. CDR3 in DNA: TGTGCCAGCAGCTTTAATAGAGACATGGGAGCTTTCTTT.

The sample holds many counts of this clonotype. The V gene is TRBV7-7, the J gene TRBJ1-1; no reliable D call. The CDR3 length is 13 residues. V was clipped by 0 bases and J by 5 bases, with 7 bases between them. Germline lookup yields CDR1 SSHAT and CDR2 FNYEAQ (reference sequence). This CDR3 is CASSLAADTEAFF. CDR3 DNA sequence: TGTGCCAGCAGCTTAGCGGCCGATACTGAAGCTTTCTTT.

This clonotype was counted a few times. The chain couples TRBV20-1 to TRBJ2-7, with D tentatively TRBD1 or TRBD2 (5 bases each). There are 14 residues in the CDR3. V was shortened by 1 base and J by 3 bases, with 13 bases between the two germline ends. CDR1 and CDR2 (germline): DFQATT, SNEGSKA (reference sequence). The CDR3 sequence is CSARVAGRNYEQYF. As DNA, the CDR3 is TGCAGTGCTAGAGTGGCAGGGAGAAACTACGAGCAGTACTTC.